This TCR beta chain was captured by sequencing in a study of beta chain features in type 1 diabetes. Reverse transcription of all isolated RNA meant that expressed TCRB transcripts were sequenced. Some clones are missing from TCRdb's copy, which holds only in-frame ones; the method was immunoSEQ multiplex PCR. The table lists hundreds of thousands of clones, over 10% of them singletons, with roughly 0.015% in the top ten. A few counts support this clone. CDR1 and CDR2 (germline): MNHNS, SASEGT. CDR3 length equals 14 residues. Trimming removed 3 bases at V and 0 bases at J, with 9 bases between. V and J are TRBV6-1 and TRBJ2-7, with D perhaps matching TRBD1 (5 bases). This receptor was identified in a man aged 18 to 29 in good health. The sample taken for sequencing was naive CD4+ T cells from blood. CDR3 sequence (DNA): TGTGCCAGCAGTGACCGGACACCCTCCTACGAGCAGTACTTC. This gives the protein CASSDRTPSYEQYF.